These T cell receptor beta chains were read from a single sample in a study of chemoradiotherapy in HPV16-positive cancers. TCRdb keeps only in-frame clones here, not all; method: immunoSEQ multiplex PCR. This sample has approximately 2,000 clones, with around 76% found just once. The material was tumor tissue, obtained from a patient who underwent chemoradiotherapy. These receptors all stem from a human donor with HPV-associated anogenital cancer. Each CDR3 is given with its conserved first and last residue. A D gene is named only where the DNA matches it firmly. A row's size may be missing; if present it is once, few, many or a size class.

size: once; V: TRBV10-2; J: TRBJ1-5; D: NA; DNA: TGCGCCAGCAGCCAAGGACGGGGACAGCCCCAGCATTTT; CDR3: CASSQGRGQPQHF
size: few; V: TRBV5-1; J: TRBJ1-1; D: NA; DNA: TGCGCCAGCAGCTTGGGAGGGGGGGTCTTCGGCACTGAAGCTTTCTTT; CDR3: CASSLGGGVFGTEAFF
size: NA; V: TRBV7-8; J: TRBJ2-5; D: TRBD1; DNA: TGTGCCAGCAGCTATCAGCCGGGACAGGGTAAAGAGACCCAGTACTTC; CDR3: CASSYQPGQGKETQYF
size: NA; V: TRBV7-9; J: TRBJ2-1; D: NA; DNA: TGTGCCAGCAGCTTAAACAGCCTTGGGGAGCAGTTCTTC; CDR3: CASSLNSLGEQFF
size: NA; V: TRBV7-9; J: TRBJ2-2; D: NA; DNA: TGTGCCAGCAGCTTAGCGGAGGGACATTGGAACACCGGGGAGCTGTTTTTT; CDR3: CASSLAEGHWNTGELFF
size: NA; V: TRBV15; J: TRBJ1-1; D: NA; DNA: TGTGCCACCAGCAGAGATAGGGGTTTACCTGAAGCTTTCTTT; CDR3: CATSRDRGLPEAFF
size: NA; V: TRBV5-6; J: TRBJ1-2; D: NA; DNA: TGTGCCAGCAGTTACATCGCACAGGGAGGCGGGAACTATGGCTACACCTTC; CDR3: CASSYIAQGGGNYGYTF
size: once; V: TRBV7-2; J: TRBJ1-5; D: TRBD1; DNA: TGTGCCAGCAGCCTAAGACAGGGGAGCAATCAGCCCCAGCATTTT; CDR3: CASSLRQGSNQPQHF
size: NA; V: TRBV30; J: TRBJ2-7; D: NA; DNA: TGTGCCTGGAGTGATTCTCGCCCCTCCTACGAGCAGTACTTC; CDR3: CAWSDSRPSYEQYF
size: NA; V: TRBV27; J: TRBJ1-5; D: NA; DNA: TGTGCCAGCAGGGCTGCCGGGGGTTATGTGCCCCAGCATTTT; CDR3: CASRAAGGYVPQHF
size: NA; V: TRBV25-1; J: TRBJ2-1; D: TRBD2; DNA: TGTGCCAGCGGTCCGGGACTAGGCTACAATGAGCAGTTCTTC; CDR3: CASGPGLGYNEQFF
size: NA; V: TRBV5-1; J: TRBJ1-2; D: TRBD1; DNA: TGCGCCAGCAGCGATCAGGGGGTGGGGAATGGCTACACCTTC; CDR3: CASSDQGVGNGYTF
size: NA; V: TRBV27; J: TRBJ1-6; D: TRBD1; DNA: TGTGCCAGCCAAGGACAGGGAGGTTCACCCCTCCACTTT; CDR3: CASQGQGGSPLHF
size: NA; V: TRBV11-2; J: TRBJ2-1; D: NA; DNA: TGTGCCAGCAGCTTAGATGGTGGGCTAGCCAATGAGCAGTTCTTC; CDR3: CASSLDGGLANEQFF
size: NA; V: TRBV5-8; J: TRBJ2-7; D: TRBD1; DNA: TGTGCCAGCAGCTTGCGGCAGGGGGCATACGAGCAGTACTTC; CDR3: CASSLRQGAYEQYF
size: NA; V: TRBV7-9; J: TRBJ2-1; D: NA; DNA: TGTGCCAGCAGCTTAAGTTTCTTTACTGAAGGGCAGTTCTTC; CDR3: CASSLSFFTEGQFF
size: NA; V: TRBV23-1; J: TRBJ1-1; D: NA; DNA: TGCGCCAGCAGTCAATCGATCCCTAGACAAATGAACACTGAAGCTTTCTTT; CDR3: CASSQSIPRQMNTEAFF
size: NA; V: TRBV10-3; J: TRBJ1-3; D: NA; DNA: TGTGCCATCAGCGTCGGATCCACTTTTAACTCTGGAAACACCATATATTTT; CDR3: CAISVGSTFNSGNTIYF
size: NA; V: TRBV5-1; J: TRBJ2-1; D: NA; DNA: TGCGCCAGCAGCTTGGCGGGTTTCTCCTACAATGAGCAGTTCTTC; CDR3: CASSLAGFSYNEQFF
size: NA; V: TRBV5-1; J: TRBJ1-3; D: NA; DNA: TGCGCCAGCAGCTTGGCCGTCGTTGGACAATGGGGAACTGGAAACACCATATATTTT; CDR3: CASSLAVVGQWGTGNTIYF
size: NA; V: TRBV18; J: TRBJ1-1; D: NA; DNA: TGTGCCAGCTCACGGGAGAACACTGAAGCTTTCTTT; CDR3: CASSRENTEAFF
size: NA; V: TRBV5-1; J: TRBJ2-3; D: NA; DNA: TGCGCCAGCAGCTTGGATGGATCTAGCACAGATACGCAGTATTTT; CDR3: CASSLDGSSTDTQYF
size: NA; V: TRBV6-5; J: TRBJ1-2; D: TRBD1; DNA: TGTGCCAGCAGTTACGGGGGACAGGGAGTCTATGGCTACACCTTC; CDR3: CASSYGGQGVYGYTF
size: NA; V: TRBV5-1; J: TRBJ1-5; D: NA; DNA: TGCGCCAGCAGCCTCGCAAAGGCCTCCAATCAGCCCCAGCATTTT; CDR3: CASSLAKASNQPQHF
size: NA; V: TRBV29-1; J: TRBJ2-2; D: NA; DNA: TGCAGCGTTGAGCGAAACACCGGGGAGCTGTTTTTT; CDR3: CSVERNTGELFF
size: NA; V: TRBV28; J: TRBJ2-7; D: NA; DNA: TGTGCCAGCAGTTCTCAGTACTACGAGCAGTACTTC; CDR3: CASSSQYYEQYF
size: NA; V: TRBV7-2; J: TRBJ2-7; D: TRBD2; DNA: TGTGCCAGCAGCTTACATTTACTAGCGGGGGAGCAGTACTTC; CDR3: CASSLHLLAGEQYF
size: NA; V: TRBV5-6; J: TRBJ1-2; D: TRBD1; DNA: TGTGCCAGCAGCTGGGGACAGAACTATGGCTACACCTTC; CDR3: CASSWGQNYGYTF
size: NA; V: TRBV2; J: TRBJ1-5; D: NA; DNA: TGTGCCAGCAGTGAAGGGGGTAGACAGCCCCAGCATTTT; CDR3: CASSEGGRQPQHF
size: NA; V: TRBV30; J: TRBJ2-3; D: TRBD2; DNA: TGTGCCTGGACTAGCGGGGGCACAGATACGCAGTATTTT; CDR3: CAWTSGGTDTQYF
size: NA; V: TRBV9; J: TRBJ2-7; D: TRBD2; DNA: TGTGCCAGCAGCCCCCCTCGAGGTAGCGGGGGGTATCTTAAACAGTACTTC; CDR3: CASSPPRGSGGYLKQYF
size: NA; V: TRBV19; J: TRBJ2-2; D: TRBD2; DNA: TGTGCCAGTAGTATCCTAGCGGGGGACACCGGGGAGCTGTTTTTT; CDR3: CASSILAGDTGELFF
size: NA; V: TRBV5-1; J: TRBJ2-5; D: NA; DNA: TGCGCCAGCAGCTTGCGCGGGGAAACACAAGAGACCCAGTACTTC; CDR3: CASSLRGETQETQYF
size: NA; V: TRBV7-3; J: TRBJ2-2; D: NA; DNA: TGTGCCAGCAGCCTGACAGTTTCGAACACCGGGGAGCTGTTTTTT; CDR3: CASSLTVSNTGELFF
size: once; V: TRBV4-1; J: TRBJ1-3; D: TRBD1; DNA: TGCGCCAGCAGCCAAGGGGTGACAGGGGCAAACACCATATATTTT; CDR3: CASSQGVTGANTIYF
size: once; V: TRBV6-5; J: TRBJ1-3; D: NA; DNA: TGTGCCAGCGCACAGGTTACTGGAAACACCATATATTTT; CDR3: CASAQVTGNTIYF
size: NA; V: TRBV28; J: TRBJ2-4; D: NA; DNA: TGTGCCAGCAGTTTCGGGCTAGGCGGGAACATTCAGTACTTC; CDR3: CASSFGLGGNIQYF
size: NA; V: TRBV7-9; J: TRBJ1-2; D: NA; DNA: TGTGCCAGCAGCCGGGGAGGTATTGGCTACACCTTC; CDR3: CASSRGGIGYTF
size: once; V: TRBV29-1; J: TRBJ1-1; D: NA; DNA: TGCAGCGTTGAAGAAAGCAGGGGAGGAGAAGCTTTCTTT; CDR3: CSVEESRGGEAFF
size: large; V: TRBV5-6; J: TRBJ1-6; D: NA; DNA: TGTGCCAGCAGCTCCGGTCATTCACCCCTCCACTTT; CDR3: CASSSGHSPLHF
size: NA; V: TRBV9; J: TRBJ1-3; D: NA; DNA: TGTGCCAGCAGCGTATCTCCTGGCGGGGTTTCTGGAAACACCATATATTTT; CDR3: CASSVSPGGVSGNTIYF
size: NA; V: TRBV7-6; J: TRBJ2-3; D: TRBD2; DNA: TGTGCCAGCAGCTTCGGGGGGAGCACAGATACGCAGTATTTT; CDR3: CASSFGGSTDTQYF
size: NA; V: TRBV7-8; J: TRBJ2-5; D: TRBD2; DNA: TGTGCCAGCAGCTTAGATCGGGGGGGGGAGACCCAGTACTTC; CDR3: CASSLDRGGETQYF
size: NA; V: TRBV7-8; J: TRBJ1-2; D: NA; DNA: TGTGCCAGCAGCTTAGCGCCAGGCCCTAACTATGGCTACACCTTC; CDR3: CASSLAPGPNYGYTF
size: NA; V: TRBV4-1; J: TRBJ2-2; D: NA; DNA: TGCGCCAGCAGCCAAGGAGGCTCAGCCGGGGAGCTGTTTTTT; CDR3: CASSQGGSAGELFF
size: NA; V: TRBV5-5; J: TRBJ2-5; D: NA; DNA: TGTGCCAGCAGCTTGGTCCCATTGAGAGGGGGGCAACAAGAGACCCAGTACTTC; CDR3: CASSLVPLRGGQQETQYF
size: NA; V: TRBV7-9; J: TRBJ1-1; D: TRBD1; DNA: TGTGCCAGCAGCCCAGCTTCGACAGGGGACACTGAAGCTTTCTTT; CDR3: CASSPASTGDTEAFF
size: NA; V: TRBV7-8; J: TRBJ2-1; D: NA; DNA: TGTGCCAGCAGCAAATGGGCCCTAGGGGAAGGGAATGAGCAGTTCTTC; CDR3: CASSKWALGEGNEQFF
size: NA; V: TRBV7-8; J: TRBJ2-5; D: TRBD2; DNA: TGTGCCAGCAGCCATACCTCTAGGACTAGCGGGGGGCAAGAGACCCAGTACTTC; CDR3: CASSHTSRTSGGQETQYF
size: once; V: TRBV5-1; J: TRBJ2-3; D: NA; DNA: TGCGCCAGCAGCTTGCAGTGGGTGGGAGATACGCAGTATTTT; CDR3: CASSLQWVGDTQYF
size: NA; V: TRBV4-1; J: TRBJ2-2; D: TRBD2; DNA: TGCGCCAGCAGCCAAGGAGCGGGGGGGCCGTGGACCGGGGAGCTGTTTTTT; CDR3: CASSQGAGGPWTGELFF
size: NA; V: TRBV7-3; J: TRBJ2-1; D: NA; DNA: TGTGCCAGCAGCTTAATGGTGATCCCGGGCTACAATGAGCAGTTCTTC; CDR3: CASSLMVIPGYNEQFF
size: NA; V: TRBV27; J: TRBJ1-6; D: NA; DNA: TGTGCCAGCAGTTTTAGGGGGGCGCAGAATTCACCCCTCCACTTT; CDR3: CASSFRGAQNSPLHF
size: NA; V: TRBV9; J: TRBJ2-1; D: NA; DNA: TGTGCCAGCAGCCCCCGGGACTTCCCCTACAATGAGCAGTTCTTC; CDR3: CASSPRDFPYNEQFF
size: NA; V: TRBV28; J: TRBJ1-6; D: NA; DNA: TGTGCCACCTCCCGGGAGAATTATAATTCACCCCTCCACTTT; CDR3: CATSRENYNSPLHF
size: once; V: TRBV28; J: TRBJ1-1; D: NA; DNA: TGTGCCAGCCGGGGGGGGATAGGATGGACTGAAGCTTTCTTT; CDR3: CASRGGIGWTEAFF
size: NA; V: TRBV5-4; J: TRBJ1-6; D: NA; DNA: TGTGCCAGCAGCTTGGGAGGACAGTCGTATTCTCCCCTCCACTTT; CDR3: CASSLGGQSYSPLHF
size: NA; V: TRBV7-8; J: TRBJ1-2; D: NA; DNA: TGTGCCAGCAGCTCAAGGGTGCTAACAGACTATGGCTACACCTTC; CDR3: CASSSRVLTDYGYTF
size: NA; V: TRBV10-3; J: TRBJ2-3; D: NA; DNA: TGTGCCATCAGTGAGTCGAGGGGGCGGGGACTCACAGATACGCAGTATTTT; CDR3: CAISESRGRGLTDTQYF
size: NA; V: TRBV28; J: TRBJ1-5; D: NA; DNA: TGTGCCAGCAGTTTTGATAATCAGCCCCAGCATTTT; CDR3: CASSFDNQPQHF